Given below is one TCR beta chain in context. Its antigen is not identified. TCR beta sequences were obtained from blood CD8+ and CD4+ T cells. TEMRA cells were enriched by FACS, while CD8+ and CD4+ T cells were obtained through a negative isolation that was performed magnetically. There are 11 residues in the CDR3. Germline assignment: CDR1 MNHEY and CDR2 SVGEGT. Trimming cost V 8 bases and J 4 bases, with 8 bases left between them. This record comes from a study of CD8 T cells in Susac syndrome. Overall study findings and caveats: A relatively small number of individuals underwent TCR sequencing and HLA analysis.

RNA was extracted with the RNeasy kit, and a quantity of roughly 0.5 to 1 ug was reverse transcribed using random hexamers. TCR beta CDR3 was amplified by immunoSEQ multiplex PCR. This amplification extended across 54 Vbeta and 13 Jbeta segments. TCRdb redid the calling of the immunoSEQ multiplex PCR reads with MiXCR, one entry per CDR3 protein. The table has roughly 330,000 distinct CDR3 sequences, just over 90% seen once. V is TRBV6-2 or TRBV6-3 and J is TRBJ1-1, with a tentative D call TRBD1 (5 bases). This clonotype was obtained from a human donor with multiple sclerosis. Material for sequencing was CD4+ T cells from PBMCs. CDR3 nucleotides: TGTGCCAGCGGGGACCCCACTGAAGCTTTCTTT. Protein sequence: CASGDPTEAFF.